The 12 T cell receptor beta chains presented below share a single source sample, sequenced in a study of blood T cell repertoires in COVID-19. Repertoires were generated with immunoSEQ multiplex PCR, while TCRdb's copy carries only in-frame clones and drops some. The sample carries 400,000 or so clones, approximately 91% recorded once. What was sequenced was peripheral blood. Receptors were obtained from a woman between 40 and 55 years old with COVID-19, enrolled during active disease.

The V call is TRBV28, the J call TRBJ2-4; 7 nucleotides match TRBD1. The CDR3 is made up of 16 amino acids. V gave up 5 bases and J gave up 4 bases; unmatched junction bases: 11. Germline CDR1 and CDR2: MDHEN and SYDVKM. CDR3 sequence: CASSNFPGQTKNIQYF. The CDR3 DNA is TGTGCCAGCAGTAATTTCCCGGGACAGACAAAAAACATTCAGTACTTC.

The rearrangement uses TRBV29-1 and TRBJ1-1; perhaps TRBD1 as D (5 bases). This CDR3 contains 16 residues. Germline CDR1 reads SQVTM; CDR2 reads ANQGSEA. The V gene lost 1 base and the J gene lost 0 bases, with 15 bases spanning the gap. The DNA for the CDR3 is TGCAGCGTTGAAGGCCAGGGAAGCCCCATGAACACTGAAGCTTTCTTT. It codes for CSVEGQGSPMNTEAFF.

The chain combines TRBV5-1 with TRBJ1-1; TRBD1 is a possible D gene (5 bases). Trimming stripped 1 base from V and 4 bases from J, with 14 bases between. Germline V gives CDR1 SGHRS, CDR2 YFSETQ. CDR3 size: 15 residues. CDR3 in amino acids: CASSLSGRGSTEAFF. The CDR3 DNA follows: TGCGCCAGCAGCTTGTCAGGGCGCGGGAGCACTGAAGCTTTCTTT.

V usage is TRBV5-4 and J usage is TRBJ1-2; D perhaps matches TRBD1 (5 bases). The CDR3 extends over 14 amino acids. Looked up from germline, CDR1 is SGHNT and CDR2 is YYREEE (reference sequence). With 4 bases removed from V and 1 base from J, the gap between germline ends came to 11 bases. The CDR3 region has the DNA TGTGCCAGCAGCAAAAGACAGCTTAACTATGGCTACACCTTC. Its protein is CASSKRQLNYGYTF. Full variable domain (remainder filled in from reference TRBV5-4 and TRBJ1-2): ETGVTQSPTHLIKTRGQQVTLRCSSQSGHNTVSWYQQALGQGPQFIFQYYREEENGRGNFPPRFSGLQFPNYSSELNVNALELDDSALYLCASSKRQLNYGYTFGSGTRLTVV.

The genes are TRBV12-1 and TRBJ1-1. TRBV12-1 is a recognized pseudogene. The CDR3 is made up of 14 amino acids. The CDR3 loop reads CARSLRRAVTEAFF. CDR3 DNA sequence: TGTGCCAGGTCTCTTCGGAGGGCGGTCACTGAAGCTTTCTTT.

This chain connects TRBV7-6 to TRBJ2-7; perhaps TRBD1 as D (6 bases). CDR3 length: 13 amino acids. The V end was cut by 3 bases, the J end by 3 bases, with 9 bases between. Germline lookup yields CDR1 SGHVS and CDR2 FNYEAQ. The CDR3 DNA follows: TGTGCCAGCAGCTTGGCGGACAGCTACGAGCAGTACTTC. Its protein product is CASSLADSYEQYF. The full variable domain, its missing parts supplied by reference TRBV7-6 and TRBJ2-7, is GAGVSQSPRYKVTKRGQDVALRCDPISGHVSLYWYRQALGQGPEFLTYFNYEAQQDKSGLPNDRFSAERPEGSISTLTIQRTEQRDSAMYRCASSLADSYEQYFGPGTRLTVT.

V usage is TRBV27 and J usage is TRBJ1-4; 9 bases match TRBD1. V shed 5 bases, J shed 4 bases, and the junction held 5 bases outside the gene matches. Germline V CDR1 and CDR2: MNHEY, SMNVEV (reference sequence). This CDR3 region has 15 residues. The CDR3 DNA reads TGTGCCAGCAGTGGGTACAGGGGGCGTAATGAAAAACTGTTTTTT. It yields the protein CASSGYRGRNEKLFF.

The CDR3 DNA sequence: TGCGCCAGCAGGGAAAGGGGCTTGCAAGGAAAGAGTACCCAGTACTTC. Residues: CASRERGLQGKSTQYF. The rearrangement joins TRBV5-1 to TRBJ2-5; D perhaps matches TRBD1 (5 bases). The CDR3 length is 16 residues. CDR1 and CDR2 from the germline V gene are SGHRS and YFSETQ. Between the trimmed V and J ends, which lost 5 bases and 8 bases, there was a span of 25 bases.

The gene calls are TRBV18 and TRBJ1-4; TRBD1 matches at 7 bases. Looked up from germline, CDR1 is KGHSH and CDR2 is LQKENI. The J segment lost 3 bases and the V segment lost 5 bases, leaving 6 bases of the junction unmatched. The length of the CDR3 is 15 residues. CDR3: CASSADTGANEKLFF. The CDR3, as DNA: TGTGCCAGCTCAGCCGACACAGGGGCTAATGAAAAACTGTTTTTT.

V is TRBV3-1 (or the pseudogene TRBV3-2) and J is TRBJ1-4; D remains ambiguous. CDR1 LGHDT and CDR2 YNNKEL come from the germline V gene (reference sequence). The V gene lost 1 base and the J gene lost 5 bases, with 14 bases spanning the gap. The CDR3 covers 16 residues. CDR3 amino acids: CASSQGVMGGNEKLFF. CDR3 coding DNA: TGTGCCAGCAGCCAAGGCGTGATGGGAGGCAATGAAAAACTGTTTTTT.

The rearrangement links TRBV5-1 to TRBJ2-2; 10 bases are shared with TRBD1. Losses at the gene ends were 1 base for V and 3 bases for J; bases not matched to a gene: 3. Per the germline V gene, CDR1 is SGHRS and CDR2 is YFSETQ. The CDR3 consists of 16 residues. Here the CDR3 reads CASSLRTGGDTGELFF. The DNA of the CDR3 is TGCGCCAGCAGCTTGCGGACAGGGGGAGACACCGGGGAGCTGTTTTTT. The full variable domain, with the rest looked up from reference TRBV5-1 and TRBJ2-2, is KAGVTQTPRYLIKTRGQQVTLSCSPISGHRSVSWYQQTPGQGLQFLFEYFSETQRNKGNFPGRFSGRQFSNSRSEMNVSTLELGDSALYLCASSLRTGGDTGELFFGEGSRLTVL.

The V and J genes are TRBV7-8 and TRBJ1-5; D remains unclear. The CDR3 totals 18 residues. The V end lost 4 bases, the J end lost 1 base, and 20 bases lay between the germline ends. Germline CDR1 and CDR2: SGHVS and FQNEAQ. The CDR3 spells CASSSRPVVRESNQPQHF. In DNA form, the CDR3 reads TGTGCCAGCAGCTCCCGCCCCGTGGTCCGCGAGAGCAATCAGCCCCAGCATTTT. Full variable domain (outside the CDR3, taken from reference TRBV7-8 and TRBJ1-5): GAGVSQSPRYKVAKRGQDVALRCDPISGHVSLFWYQQALGQGPEFLTYFQNEAQLDKSGLPSDRFFAERPEGSVSTLKIQRTQQEDSAVYLCASSSRPVVRESNQPQHFGDGTRLSIL.